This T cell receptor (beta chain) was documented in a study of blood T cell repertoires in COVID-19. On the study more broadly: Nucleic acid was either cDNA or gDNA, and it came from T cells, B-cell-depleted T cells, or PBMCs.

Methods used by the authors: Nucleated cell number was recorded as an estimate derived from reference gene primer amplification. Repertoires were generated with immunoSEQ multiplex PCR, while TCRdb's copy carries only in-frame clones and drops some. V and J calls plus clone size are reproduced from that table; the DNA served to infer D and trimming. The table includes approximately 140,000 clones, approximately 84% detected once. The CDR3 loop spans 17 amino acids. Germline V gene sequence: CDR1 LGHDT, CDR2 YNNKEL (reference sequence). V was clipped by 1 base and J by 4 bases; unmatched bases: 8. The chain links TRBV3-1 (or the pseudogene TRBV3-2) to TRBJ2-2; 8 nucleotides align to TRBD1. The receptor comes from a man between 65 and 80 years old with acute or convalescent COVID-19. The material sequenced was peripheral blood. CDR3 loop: CASSQARDRLGTGELFF. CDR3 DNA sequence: TGTGCCAGCAGCCAAGCGAGGGACAGGCTTGGCACCGGGGAGCTGTTTTTT.